This T cell receptor beta chain was found in a study of long-term antiretroviral therapy in people with HIV. Study findings and constraints: Diversity increased after ART yet remained lower than in transplant donor controls.

Comment on this clone: Its specificity is unknown.

Researchers report immunoSEQ v3.0 was run at survey level. Sequencing of each sample targeted roughly 35,000-55,000 T-cell genomes. The method was immunoSEQ multiplex PCR; TCRdb's version includes in-frame clones alone and lacks a portion of them. The repertoire consists of fewer than 40,000 clones, with 75% to 90% occurring once and the leading ten covering roughly 6%. Sequenced here: unsorted PBMCs, sampled 3.4 years after starting antiretroviral therapy. This TCR was recovered from a man aged 25 to 40 with HIV.

CDR3: CASSFEGVSPSYEQYF. CDR3 coding DNA: TGTGCCAGCAGTTTTGAAGGGGTGTCCCCTTCCTACGAGCAGTACTTC. This sequence joins TRBV27 and TRBJ2-7, with D tentatively TRBD1 (5 bases). The CDR3 contains 16 residues. Germline CDR1 is MNHEY and CDR2 is SMNVEV (reference sequence). V lost 3 bases and J lost 1, with 16 bases in between.